This is a list of T cell receptor beta chains from one sample in a study of T-cell memory formation after mild COVID-19. A single record per CDR3 protein comes from TCRdb applying MiXCR to the 5' RACE reads. This sample has fewer than 600,000 distinct CDR3 sequences, with less than 25% found just once. The sample comprised PBMCs or a T cell subset sorted from them (not recorded which). The receptors shown here come from an adult woman who had mild COVID-19 (a few samples of this study predate the infection). Cell type and time point are not known. The CDR3 runs from the conserved cysteine through the conserved F or W. A D gene is named only where the DNA matches it firmly. Where a row states a size, it is once, few, many or the class of an expanded clone; other rows omit it.

j_call | v_call | d_call | clone_size | cdr3_nt | cdr3_aa
TRBJ2-3 | TRBV2 | TRBD1 | - | TGTGCCAGCAGCCCGGGACAGATACGCACAGATACGCAGTATTTT | CASSPGQIRTDTQYF
TRBJ2-5 | TRBV7-2 | TRBD2 | - | TGTGCCAGCAGCTTCGGGACACCGGGGGGGGAGACCCAGTACTTC | CASSFGTPGGETQYF
TRBJ2-7 | TRBV6-6 | - | - | TGTGCCAGCAGTTTCTCCGGGGGTGGGGTCGAGCAGTACTTC | CASSFSGGGVEQYF
TRBJ2-2 | TRBV29-1 | - | - | TGCAGCGTTGGGGGTGGGAACACCGGGGAGCTGTTTTTT | CSVGGGNTGELFF
TRBJ1-2 | TRBV20-1 | - | few | TGCAGTCCAGGATACGGGGCCGGTTATGGCTACACCTTC | CSPGYGAGYGYTF
TRBJ1-2 | TRBV27 | - | few | TGTGCCAGCAGCCCCGACTTGACTACTAACTATGGCTACACCTTC | CASSPDLTTNYGYTF
TRBJ2-3 | TRBV3-1 | - | few | TGTGCCAGCAGCGACGCCCTTTTT | CASSDALF
TRBJ2-1 | TRBV7-9 | TRBD2 | - | TGTGCCAGCAGCTTAAGAGTGGGACTAGCGGGGGGACCTTACAATGAGCAGTTCTTC | CASSLRVGLAGGPYNEQFF
TRBJ1-1 | TRBV27 | - | few | TGTGCCAGCAGTTTATCGGGCAGGGAGTTACGGGCTTTCTTT | CASSLSGRELRAFF
TRBJ1-6 | TRBV5-4 | - | once | TGTGCCAGCAGCTTGCAAAGGGCAGGGAGGAATTCACCCCTCCACTTT | CASSLQRAGRNSPLHF
TRBJ2-7 | TRBV6-2/TRBV6-3 | - | - | TGTGCCAGCAGCCCCGGGGCCGGGACGGGGTCCTACGAGCAGTACTTC | CASSPGAGTGSYEQYF
TRBJ2-4 | TRBV2 | - | few | TGTGCCAGCAGTCATGACACCGAGGTAGCCAAAAACATTCAGTACTTC | CASSHDTEVAKNIQYF
TRBJ2-4 | TRBV6-1 | - | - | TGTGCCAGCATTCCCCGGGGGGACAGGTCCGCCAAAAACATTCAGTACTTC | CASIPRGDRSAKNIQYF
TRBJ2-7 | TRBV10-3 | TRBD1 | few | TGTGCCATCAACCGGGACAGGGACTACGAGCAGTACTTC | CAINRDRDYEQYF
TRBJ2-7 | TRBV27 | TRBD1 | - | TGTGCCAGCCCGGTAGGGACAGGGGGTAACGAGCAGTACTTC | CASPVGTGGNEQYF
TRBJ2-2 | TRBV7-2 | TRBD1 | few | TGTGCCAGCAGCGCCGACAGGGGAAACGGGGAGCTGTTTTTT | CASSADRGNGELFF
TRBJ2-5 | TRBV5-4 | - | few | TGTGCCAGCAGCTCCAAAGGACAGCCGAGGCGGGAGACCCAGTACTTC | CASSSKGQPRRETQYF